This T cell receptor (beta chain) was identified during a study of T cell changes during pregnancy in multiple sclerosis. V lost 2 bases to trimming and J lost 5 bases, with 12 bases between them. This CDR3 has 15 residues. Germline V lookup: CDR1 KGHSH, CDR2 LQKENI. Libraries were prepared by immunoSEQ multiplex PCR; TCRdb keeps only in-frame clonotypes and omits some of them. This table has approximately 40,000 clones, about nine tenths appearing once. This clone has just one count. The material sequenced was CD4+ T cells from peripheral blood mononuclear cells, taken in the first trimester of pregnancy. The chain recombines TRBV18 with TRBJ1-4, with D possibly TRBD1 on 6 matching bases. The sequence was collected from a female donor with multiple sclerosis, enrolled in a pregnancy study. The CDR3 DNA follows: TGTGCCAGCTCACCAATCCAGGGGAGAAATGAAAAACTGTTTTTT. Residues: CASSPIQGRNEKLFF.